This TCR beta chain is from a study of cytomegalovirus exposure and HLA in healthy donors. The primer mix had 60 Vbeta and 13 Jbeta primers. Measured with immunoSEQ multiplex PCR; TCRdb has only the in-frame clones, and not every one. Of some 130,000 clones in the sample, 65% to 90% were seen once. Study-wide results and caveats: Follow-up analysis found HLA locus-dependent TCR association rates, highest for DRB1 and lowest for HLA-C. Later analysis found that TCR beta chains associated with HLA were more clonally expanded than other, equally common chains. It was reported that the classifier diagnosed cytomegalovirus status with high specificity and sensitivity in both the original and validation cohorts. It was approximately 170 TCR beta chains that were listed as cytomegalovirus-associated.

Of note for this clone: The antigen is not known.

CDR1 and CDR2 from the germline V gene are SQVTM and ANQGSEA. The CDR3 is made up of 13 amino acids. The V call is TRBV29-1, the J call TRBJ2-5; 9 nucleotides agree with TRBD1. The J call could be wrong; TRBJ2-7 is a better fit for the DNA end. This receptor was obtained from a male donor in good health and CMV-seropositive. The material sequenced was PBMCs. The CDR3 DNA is TGCAGCGTTGTTGGGACAGGGAATTACGAGCAGTACTTC. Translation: CSVVGTGNYEQYF.